The T cell receptor (beta chain) under discussion was sequenced for a study of T cells in narcolepsy. As for the study in general: Healthy controls were enrolled alongside patients with narcolepsy type 1 or type 2.

Between the trimmed V and J ends, which lost 6 bases and 3 bases, there was a span of 12 bases. This CDR3 region has 14 residues. Germline V CDR1 and CDR2: MDHEN, SYDVKM. Produced via immunoSEQ multiplex PCR; TCRdb's table is partial and in-frame only. The sample records 25,000 or so clones, 85% being singletons. Specimen: memory (CD45RA-) CD4+ T cells from blood. V usage is TRBV28 and J usage is TRBJ2-4; the D gene is possibly TRBD2 (6 bases). The source of this sequence is a human donor in good health. The chain's CDR3 is CASSGRRGKNIQYF. The DNA for the CDR3 is TGTGCCAGCAGCGGTAGGCGGGGCAAAAACATTCAGTACTTC.